Sequencing of this TCR beta chain was carried out in a study of T-cell reconstitution after alpha-beta-depleted transplantation in children. Unique molecular identifiers were incorporated when the TCRbeta library was constructed. One entry per CDR3 protein results from TCRdb running MiXCR on the PCR reads. This table has about 420,000 distinct CDR3 sequences, roughly 11% appearing once. This CDR3 is built from 15 residues. CDR1 and CDR2 from the germline V gene are MNHEY and SVGAGI. V was trimmed by 7 bases and J by 4 bases, leaving 17 bases between them. This clonotype was picked up many times. The genes are TRBV6-5 and TRBJ1-3; D is possibly TRBD1 (5 bases). The TCR was taken from a human donor who donated a stem cell graft to a child with acute myeloid leukemia. The sample in question was PBMCs from the stem cell graft donor, obtained from the stem cell graft. The CDR3: CASNNQGAAGNTIYF. CDR3 bases: TGTGCCAGCAACAACCAAGGGGCGGCCGGAAACACCATATATTTT.